The 27 T cell receptor beta chains presented below share a single source sample, sequenced in a study of T cell responses to AZD1222 COVID-19 vaccine. Here immunoSEQ multiplex PCR was the method, and the copy in TCRdb shows in-frame clones only, minus some. Of 150,000 to 200,000 clones listed, roughly 92% are singletons. The specimen comprised peripheral blood, sampled 28 days after the second dose of the MenACWY control vaccine. The receptors here all came from an adult who received the MenACWY meningococcal vaccine as a control.

J is TRBJ1-3 and V is TRBV4-3, with D unresolved. Germline V lookup: CDR1 LGHNA, CDR2 YSLEER. Trimming pared 0 bases from V and 4 bases from J, leaving 10 bases between. This CDR3 spans 15 amino acids. The CDR3 loop reads CASSQEGQKGNTIYF. The CDR3 coding sequence is TGCGCCAGCAGCCAAGAAGGTCAGAAAGGAAACACCATATATTTT.

This clone was picked up one time. One end of the junction varies from germline; a read error may be responsible. The rearrangement links TRBV28 to TRBJ2-7; 10 nucleotides line up with TRBD2. Germline CDR1 is MDHEN and CDR2 is SYDVKM. CDR3 length equals 12 residues. The CDR3 region has the DNA TGTGCCAGCAGCCTCACTAGCGGGACGGGCGATTTC. As protein: CASSLTSGTGDF.

This chain links TRBV11-3 with TRBJ1-2, with D uncertain. The CDR3 spans 13 residues. Trimming left V 5 bases short and J 4 bases short, with 11 bases between. Germline V CDR1 and CDR2: SGHNT, YENEEA. CDR3 in amino acids: CASSATGSYGYTF. DNA of the CDR3: TGTGCCAGCAGCGCCACGGGATCCTATGGCTACACCTTC.

This clone was seen only once. V is TRBV28 and J is TRBJ2-5, with a possible D match to TRBD1 (5 bases). The CDR3 extends over 15 amino acids. The germline V gene has CDR1 MDHEN and CDR2 SYDVKM. Trimming removed 5 bases from V and 5 bases from J, with 18 bases in between. CDR3 sequence reads: CASSTAQVYSETQYF. In DNA, the CDR3 is TGTGCCAGCAGTACCGCACAGGTGTATTCCGAGACCCAGTACTTC.

The chain couples TRBV4-1 to TRBJ2-1, with TRBD2 matching over 7 bases. CDR3 size: 20 residues. The junction had 14 bases not matched to a gene; V was cut back by 0 bases and J by 0 bases. Per the germline V gene, CDR1 is MGHRA and CDR2 is YSYEKL. CDR3 sequence: CASSQDIGGGSPISYNEQFF. The CDR3 region has the DNA TGCGCCAGCAGCCAAGATATTGGGGGAGGGAGCCCCATCTCCTACAATGAGCAGTTCTTC.

The chain combines TRBV25-1 with TRBJ1-2; D ambiguous. The germline gives CDR1 MGHDK, CDR2 SYGVNS. The CDR3 is 14 amino acids. The V and J ends lost 2 bases and 1 base respectively, with 8 bases between them. The CDR3 sequence is CASSELGINYGYTF. The CDR3 DNA reads as TGTGCCAGCAGTGAACTTGGGATTAACTATGGCTACACCTTC.

The chain carries TRBV4-2 and TRBJ2-3, with 9 bases lining up with TRBD2. The junction had 14 bases not matched to a gene; V was cut back by 4 bases and J by 3 bases. Germline-derived CDR1 and CDR2 are LGHNA and YNFKEQ. The CDR3 loop spans 18 amino acids. The CDR3 loop is CASSPLAGAIDWTDTQYF. Written as DNA, the CDR3 is TGTGCCAGCAGCCCGTTAGCGGGAGCAATAGATTGGACAGATACGCAGTATTTT.

J is TRBJ2-7 and V is TRBV7-2, with 11 bases that match TRBD2. This CDR3 is 16 amino acids long. Germline V gives CDR1 SGHTA, CDR2 FQGNSA. V shed 5 bases, J shed 3 bases, and the junction held 9 bases outside the gene matches. The CDR3 DNA reads as TGTGCCAGCAGCCCGGGACTAGCGGAGCCATTCTACGAGCAGTACTTC. Its protein product is CASSPGLAEPFYEQYF.

CDR3: CASSKERRSLSTEAFF. CDR3 DNA sequence: TGTGCCAGCAGCAAAGAACGGAGGAGTCTAAGCACTGAAGCTTTCTTT. The chain links TRBV21-1 to TRBJ1-1. TRBV21-1 is described as a pseudogene. The CDR3 is 16 amino acids.

Only a few counts were recorded for this clone. This chain connects TRBV19 to TRBJ1-1; D is ambiguous. The V gene's germline CDR1 is LNHDA and CDR2 SQIVND (reference sequence). CDR3 length: 13 amino acids. V dropped 3 bases and J dropped 7 bases, with 12 bases sitting between them. The CDR3 sequence is CASSIWTENEAFF. DNA for the CDR3: TGTGCCAGTAGTATTTGGACGGAAAATGAAGCTTTCTTT.

The V gene is TRBV19, the J gene TRBJ2-7, with TRBD2 matching 8 bases. The V gene's germline CDR1 is LNHDA and CDR2 SQIVND (reference sequence). Germline trimming cut 4 bases from V and 4 bases from J; bases unmatched to any gene: 9. The length of the CDR3 is 15 residues. The CDR3 DNA reads TGTGCCAGTAGTACCGGCGGGACTAGGTCGTACGAGCAGTACTTC. As protein: CASSTGGTRSYEQYF.

The chain links TRBV19 to TRBJ2-2; unclear D gene. The CDR3 totals 15 residues. Trimming left V 4 bases short and J 0 bases short, with 9 bases between. Germline V lookup: CDR1 LNHDA, CDR2 SQIVND (reference sequence). CDR3 loop: CASSRANSNTGELFF. The CDR3 coding sequence is TGTGCCAGTAGTAGGGCTAACTCGAACACCGGGGAGCTGTTTTTT.

The V gene is TRBV29-1, the J gene TRBJ2-5, with a possible D match to TRBD2 (6 bases). Germline V gene data show CDR1 as SQVTM and CDR2 as ANQGSEA. The V gene lost 4 bases and the J gene lost 2 bases, with 14 bases spanning the gap. The CDR3 is made up of 14 amino acids. The CDR3 coding sequence is TGCAGCGTTGCGACGGCGGGGCGGCAAGAGACCCAGTACTTC. Amino acid sequence: CSVATAGRQETQYF. Drawing the rest from reference TRBV29-1 and TRBJ2-5, the complete variable domain is SAVISQKPSRDICQRGTSLTIQCQVDSQVTMMFWYRQQPGQSLTLIATANQGSEATYESGFVIDKFPISRPNLTFSTLTVSNMSPEDSSIYLCSVATAGRQETQYFGPGTRLLVL.

The chain recombines TRBV6-1 with TRBJ1-3; D call uncertain. Germline V gene data show CDR1 as MNHNS and CDR2 as SASEGT. The CDR3 loop spans 14 amino acids. Trimming removed 8 bases from V and 4 bases from J, with 15 bases in between. The CDR3: CASHTASDGNTIYF. The CDR3 nucleotides read TGTGCCAGCCATACGGCGTCTGACGGAAACACCATATATTTT.

This chain links TRBV7-2 with TRBJ1-1; the match to TRBD1 covers 8 bases. With 4 bases clipped from V and 4 bases from J, the junction kept 5 bases outside the gene matches. The CDR3 extends over 14 amino acids. The V gene's germline CDR1 is SGHTA and CDR2 FQGNSA. Written as DNA, the CDR3 is TGTGCCAGCAGCTCCAGGGGGCCGGGCACTGAAGCTTTCTTT. Encoded protein: CASSSRGPGTEAFF.

CDR3 nucleotide sequence: TGTGCCAGCCGCCCGGGACAGGGCCCAGCAGATACGCAGTATTTT. Protein: CASRPGQGPADTQYF. V and J are TRBV5-6 and TRBJ2-3, with TRBD1 identical over 9 bases. Germline V gene lookup returns CDR1 SGHDT and CDR2 YYEEEE. The CDR3 has 15 residues. V lost 7 bases and J lost 4; bases outside the gene matches: 10.

This chain joins TRBV27 and TRBJ1-2; possibly TRBD1 for D (5 bases). The CDR3 contains 13 residues. Germline V lookup: CDR1 MNHEY, CDR2 SMNVEV (reference sequence). V was cut by 5 bases and J by 0 bases, with 7 bases left in between. The CDR3 region has the DNA TGTGCCAGCAGTACGACAGCTAACTATGGCTACACCTTC. Translated: CASSTTANYGYTF.

This chain joins TRBV6-1 and TRBJ1-1, with TRBD1 identical over 8 bases. Per the germline V gene, CDR1 is MNHNS and CDR2 is SASEGT. V gave up 2 bases and J gave up 2 bases; unmatched junction bases: 1. This CDR3 contains 14 residues. The CDR3 here is CASSEQGANTEAFF. The CDR3 DNA follows: TGTGCCAGCAGTGAACAGGGGGCTAACACTGAAGCTTTCTTT.

The genes are TRBV28 and TRBJ2-1, with D perhaps matching TRBD2 (6 bases). Per germline, CDR1 MDHEN and CDR2 SYDVKM. The V end was cut by 7 bases, the J end by 3 bases, with 16 bases between. CDR3 size: 15 residues. DNA of the CDR3: TGTGCCAGCACCTCAACCGGGGGATTCTACAATGAGCAGTTCTTC. Translating gives CASTSTGGFYNEQFF.

This clone was picked up one time. V gene TRBV6-4 combines with J gene TRBJ1-6, with TRBD1 identical over 7 bases. CDR3 length: 16 residues. Germline assignment: CDR1 MRHNA and CDR2 SNTAGT. The V segment lost 3 bases and the J segment 13 bases; nucleotides outside the gene matches: 15. CDR3 protein: CASSEFGGRGLYPLHF. CDR3 DNA sequence: TGTGCCAGCAGTGAATTCGGTGGCAGGGGGTTGTATCCCCTCCACTTT.

There are a few counts of this clone. The chain is built from TRBV11-3 and TRBJ1-1; TRBD1 might be the D (5 bases). CDR1 SGHNT and CDR2 YENEEA come from the germline V gene. Trimming stripped 3 bases from V and 0 bases from J, with 17 bases between. CDR3 size: 17 residues. The CDR3 region is CASSFSKSAGLNTEAFF. DNA for the CDR3: TGTGCCAGCAGCTTTTCGAAGTCGGCGGGACTGAACACTGAAGCTTTCTTT.

CDR3 residues: CASSQVRDEQFF. The CDR3 DNA follows: TGTGCCAGCAGCCAAGTCAGGGATGAGCAGTTCTTC. V gene TRBV14 combines with J gene TRBJ2-1, with D perhaps matching TRBD1 (5 bases). Looked up from germline, CDR1 is SGHDN and CDR2 is FVKESK. The CDR3 runs to 12 residues. V was clipped by 1 base and J by 8 bases, with 6 bases between them.

The chain carries TRBV7-2 and TRBJ2-7; 7 positions match TRBD2. J gave up 2 bases and V 3 bases, and 7 bases lay outside the gene matches. In germline, CDR1 is SGHTA, CDR2 FQGNSA. This CDR3 has 15 amino acids. This CDR3 reads CASSLGLAETYEQYF. CDR3 nucleotides: TGTGCCAGCAGCTTGGGGCTAGCGGAGACCTACGAGCAGTACTTC.

The chain couples TRBV6-6 to TRBJ1-5; D possibly corresponds to TRBD1 (5 bases). V was cut by 0 bases and J by 0 bases, with 9 bases left in between. The length of the CDR3 is 16 residues. In germline, CDR1 is MNHNY, CDR2 SVGAGI (reference sequence). The CDR3 bases are TGTGCCAGCAGTTACTCGGGACCATATAGCAATCAGCCCCAGCATTTT. Its protein product is CASSYSGPYSNQPQHF.

The gene calls are TRBV19 and TRBJ2-3, with TRBD1 matching 10 bases. Trimming at V came to 5 bases and at J to 4 bases, leaving 6 bases not matched to a gene. CDR1 and CDR2 from the germline V gene are LNHDA and SQIVND (reference sequence). There are 15 residues in the CDR3. The CDR3 is CASSPSTGGADTQYF. The DNA for the CDR3 is TGTGCCAGTAGTCCATCGACAGGGGGCGCAGATACGCAGTATTTT. The whole variable domain, remainder taken from reference TRBV19 and TRBJ2-3, is DGGITQSPKYLFRKEGQNVTLSCEQNLNHDAMYWYRQDPGQGLRLIYYSQIVNDFQKGDIAEGYSVSREKKESFPLTVTSAQKNPTAFYLCASSPSTGGADTQYFGPGTRLTVL.

Concerning this clone itself: The same CDR3 arises from other DNA sequences in this sample as well. The V call is TRBV6-5, the J call TRBJ2-5, with D hard to call. Germline CDR1 reads MNHEY; CDR2 reads SVGAGI. V dropped 3 bases and J dropped 5 bases, with 4 bases sitting between them. This CDR3 has 11 amino acids. CDR3 loop: CASSYGETQYF. As DNA, the CDR3 is TGTGCCAGCAGTTATGGGGAGACCCAGTACTTC.

This chain connects TRBV24-1 to TRBJ1-5; D perhaps matches TRBD1 (5 bases). The CDR3 is 13 residues long. The V end lost 6 bases, the J end lost 4 bases, and 9 bases lay between the germline ends. Germline V gives CDR1 KGHDR, CDR2 SFDVKD. CDR3 in DNA: TGTGCCACCAGTCCGGGGGGTAATCAGCCCCAGCATTTT. This translates into CATSPGGNQPQHF.